This T cell receptor beta chain was identified during a study of shared clonotypes between healthy human individuals. Study conclusions and caveats: Sampling covered blood only; tissue repertoires likely differ.

Comments on this clone: Its target is not known.

The method was immunoSEQ multiplex PCR; TCRdb's version includes in-frame clones alone and lacks a portion of them. The data contain 2.3 million or so clones, over 85% of them singletons. In the CD4+ fraction, cells were divided into CD45RA+ naive and CD45RA-negative memory subsets. Germline V lookup: CDR1 SGHTA, CDR2 FQGTGA. V lost 1 base and J lost 4, with 12 bases in between. The CDR3 runs to 15 residues. The TCR comes from a man aged 18 to 29 in good health. Some clones in this sample may be carry-over from other donors' samples. The material sequenced was naive CD4+ T cells from PBMCs. The sample's subset: CD45RA+ positively selected. V and J are TRBV7-3 and TRBJ2-3; maybe TRBD1 (6 bases). The CDR3 is CASSLISGVADTQYF. CDR3 coding DNA: TGTGCCAGCAGCTTAATTTCAGGGGTGGCAGATACGCAGTATTTT. Looking up the rest from reference TRBV7-3 and TRBJ2-3 gives the full variable domain: GAGVSQTPSNKVTEKGKYVELRCDPISGHTALYWYRQSLGQGPEFLIYFQGTGAADDSGLPNDRFFAVRPEGSVSTLKIQRTERGDSAVYLCASSLISGVADTQYFGPGTRLTVL.